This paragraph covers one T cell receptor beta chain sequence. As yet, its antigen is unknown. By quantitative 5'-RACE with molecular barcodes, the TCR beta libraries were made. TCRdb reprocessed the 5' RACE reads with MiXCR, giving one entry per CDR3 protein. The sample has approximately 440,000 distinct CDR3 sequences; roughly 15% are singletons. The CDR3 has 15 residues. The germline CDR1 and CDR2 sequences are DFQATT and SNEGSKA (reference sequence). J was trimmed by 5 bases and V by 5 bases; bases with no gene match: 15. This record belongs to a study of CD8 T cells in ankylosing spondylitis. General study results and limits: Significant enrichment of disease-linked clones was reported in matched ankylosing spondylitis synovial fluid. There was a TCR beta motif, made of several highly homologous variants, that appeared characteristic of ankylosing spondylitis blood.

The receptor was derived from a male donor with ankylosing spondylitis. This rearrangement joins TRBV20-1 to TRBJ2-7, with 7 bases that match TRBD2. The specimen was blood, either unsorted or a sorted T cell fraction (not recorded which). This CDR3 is CSAAPSSSGNHEQYF. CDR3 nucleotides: TGCAGTGCTGCCCCCTCTAGCAGCGGGAATCACGAGCAGTACTTC.